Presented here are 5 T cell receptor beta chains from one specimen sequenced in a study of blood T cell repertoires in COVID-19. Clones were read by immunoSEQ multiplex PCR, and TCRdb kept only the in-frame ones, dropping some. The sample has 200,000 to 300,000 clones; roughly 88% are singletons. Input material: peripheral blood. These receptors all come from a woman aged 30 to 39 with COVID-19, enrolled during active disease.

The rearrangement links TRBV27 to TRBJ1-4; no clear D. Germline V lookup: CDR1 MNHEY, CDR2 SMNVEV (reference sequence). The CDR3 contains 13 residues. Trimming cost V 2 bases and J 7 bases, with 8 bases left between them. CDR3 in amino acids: CASSLRVTEKLFF. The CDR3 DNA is TGTGCCAGCAGTTTACGGGTTACTGAAAAACTGTTTTTT.

The CDR3 DNA is TGTGCCAGCAGTAGGAACACTGAAGCTTTCTTT. This encodes CASSRNTEAFF. The chain recombines TRBV5-4 with TRBJ1-1; unclear D gene. Germline V gene lookup returns CDR1 SGHNT and CDR2 YYREEE (reference sequence). V dropped 5 bases and J dropped 1 base, with 3 bases sitting between them. The CDR3 is made up of 11 amino acids.

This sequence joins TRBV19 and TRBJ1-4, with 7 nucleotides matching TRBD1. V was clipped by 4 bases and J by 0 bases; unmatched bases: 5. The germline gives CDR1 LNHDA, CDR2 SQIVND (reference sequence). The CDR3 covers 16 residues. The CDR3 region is CASSRDSGATNEKLFF. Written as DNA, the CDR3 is TGTGCCAGTAGTAGGGACAGCGGAGCAACTAATGAAAAACTGTTTTTT.

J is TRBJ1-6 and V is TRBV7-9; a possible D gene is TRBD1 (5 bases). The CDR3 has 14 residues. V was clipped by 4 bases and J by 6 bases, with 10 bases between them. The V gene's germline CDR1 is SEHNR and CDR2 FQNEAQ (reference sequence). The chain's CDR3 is CASSWGQGNSPLHF. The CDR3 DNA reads TGTGCCAGCAGCTGGGGTCAGGGTAATTCACCCCTCCACTTT.

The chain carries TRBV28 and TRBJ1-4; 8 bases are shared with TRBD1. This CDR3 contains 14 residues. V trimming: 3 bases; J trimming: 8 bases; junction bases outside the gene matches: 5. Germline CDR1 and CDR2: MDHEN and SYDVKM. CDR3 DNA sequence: TGTGCCAGCAGTTTGAGGACAGGGAACGAAAAACTGTTTTTT. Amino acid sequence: CASSLRTGNEKLFF.